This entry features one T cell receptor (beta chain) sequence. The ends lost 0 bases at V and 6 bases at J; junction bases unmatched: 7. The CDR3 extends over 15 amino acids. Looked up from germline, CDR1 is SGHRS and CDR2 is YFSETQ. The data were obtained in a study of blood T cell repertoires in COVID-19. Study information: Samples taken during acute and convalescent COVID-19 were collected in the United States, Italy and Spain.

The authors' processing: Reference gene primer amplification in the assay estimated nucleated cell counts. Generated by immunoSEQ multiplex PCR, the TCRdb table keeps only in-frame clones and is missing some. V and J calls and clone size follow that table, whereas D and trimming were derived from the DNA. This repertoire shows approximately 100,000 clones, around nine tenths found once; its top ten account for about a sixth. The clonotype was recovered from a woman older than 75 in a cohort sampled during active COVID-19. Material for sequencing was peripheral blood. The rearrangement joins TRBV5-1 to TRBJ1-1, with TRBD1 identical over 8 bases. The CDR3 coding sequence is TGCGCCAGCAGCTTGGTACAGGGGGGGCCAGCTGAAGCTTTCTTT. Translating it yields CASSLVQGGPAEAFF.